Listed below are T cell receptor beta chains from one sample, sequenced in a study of T cells in Graves' hyperthyroidism and ophthalmopathy. MiXCR, run by TCRdb on the multiplex PCR reads, gives a single entry per CDR3 protein. The sample lists approximately 270,000 distinct CDR3 sequences, approximately 14% occurring once. Sequencing input: blood. All receptors come from a woman aged 35 to 49 with Graves' hyperthyroidism that later progressed to Graves' ophthalmopathy. The CDR3 runs from the conserved cysteine through the conserved F or W. The order of the fields is clone size, D gene, J gene, V gene, CDR3 DNA, CDR3 protein. A D gene is named only where the DNA matches it firmly. Rows may omit the clone size; those that give it use once, few, many or a size class.

>NA|NA|TRBJ1-6|TRBV2
TGTGCCAGCAGTTTATCTGAGGGGCAGGGCACTTCACCCCTCCACTTT
CASSLSEGQGTSPLHF
>NA|NA|TRBJ1-1|TRBV30
TGTGCCTGGAGTGTACGGGCCAGGGGCACTGAAGCTTTCTTT
CAWSVRARGTEAFF
>many|NA|TRBJ2-3|TRBV25-1
TGTGCCAGCAGTCGCCGGGGAGGGGGAGGTGATACGCAGTATTTT
CASSRRGGGGDTQYF
>many|NA|TRBJ1-2|TRBV2
TGTGCCAGCCGAGGGGCACGCTATGGCTACACCTTC
CASRGARYGYTF
>many|NA|TRBJ2-3|TRBV30
TGTGCCTGGAGCTTGCAGGGGACAGATACGCAGTATTTT
CAWSLQGTDTQYF
>many|NA|TRBJ1-1|TRBV18
TGTGCCAGCTCACCACTGGAACGGGGAGGGACTGAAGCTTTCTTT
CASSPLERGGTEAFF
>NA|NA|TRBJ2-1|TRBV19
TGTGCCAGTAGTATAAAAGGTACAACCTACAATGAGCAGTTCTTC
CASSIKGTTYNEQFF
>many|NA|TRBJ1-5|TRBV18
TGTGCCAGCTCTCCTGGGGGGTATCAGCCCCAGCATTTT
CASSPGGYQPQHF
>few|TRBD2|TRBJ2-1|TRBV5-4
TGTGCCAGCAGCTTTATAAGCGGGAGGGATGAGCAGTTCTTC
CASSFISGRDEQFF
>many|TRBD1|TRBJ2-7|TRBV6-5
TGTGCCAGCAGTTACGGACAGGGGGCTGACGTTTACGAGCAGTACTTC
CASSYGQGADVYEQYF
>many|NA|TRBJ2-6|TRBV11-2
TGTGCCAGCAGCTTACGGACCCGGGACGGGGCTGGGGCCAACGTCCTGACTTTC
CASSLRTRDGAGANVLTF
>many|TRBD2|TRBJ2-1|TRBV3-1
TGTGCCAGCAGACGCGGACTAGCGGGCCACAATGAGCAGTTCTTC
CASRRGLAGHNEQFF
>many|TRBD2|TRBJ2-1|TRBV28
TGTGCCAGCACCTCCGGGGGGGAGGGAGATGAGCAGTTCTTC
CASTSGGEGDEQFF
>NA|NA|TRBJ1-6|TRBV5-6
TGTGCCAGCAGCTTACGACCGATAAATTCACCCCTCCACTTT
CASSLRPINSPLHF
>many|NA|TRBJ1-1|TRBV6-5
TGTGCCAGCAGTTACGATTACCTCGGGTACACTGAAGCTTTCTTT
CASSYDYLGYTEAFF
>many|TRBD2|TRBJ2-1|TRBV12-3/TRBV12-4
TGTGCCAGCCAGAGGGGACTAGCCGAGCAGTTCTTC
CASQRGLAEQFF
>many|NA|TRBJ1-1|TRBV4-1
TGCGCCAGCAGCCAAGATTCCGAGGTGGGGTGGGTGAACACTGAAGCTTTCTTT
CASSQDSEVGWVNTEAFF
>many|TRBD2|TRBJ2-1|TRBV11-2
TGTGCCAGCAGCCGGCTAGCGGGCCGCTCCTACAATGAGCAGTTCTTC
CASSRLAGRSYNEQFF
>many|NA|TRBJ2-1|TRBV20-1
TGCAGTGCTAGCAAGGGAAAGGGACTTTCCAATGAGCAGTTCTTC
CSASKGKGLSNEQFF
>many|NA|TRBJ2-1|TRBV20-1
TGCAGTGCTAGAGAGCCTCGGGGATGGGGAATGGACAATGAGCAGTTCTTC
CSAREPRGWGMDNEQFF